These 5 T cell receptor beta chains share one sample of origin, sequenced in a study of shared clonotypes between healthy human individuals. Profiled with immunoSEQ multiplex PCR; TCRdb holds only in-frame clones, not every one. The repertoire holds hundreds of thousands of clones, with more than 95% as singletons. The sample consisted of naive CD4+ T cells sorted from blood. Described subset: CD45RA+ positively selected. The source of these receptors is a woman in her twenties or thirties in good health.

The chain combines TRBV5-4 with TRBJ1-4; tentative D call: TRBD1 (6 bases). The V gene's germline CDR1 is SGHNT and CDR2 YYREEE (reference sequence). Trimming stripped 9 bases from V and 3 bases from J, with 9 bases between. The CDR3 is made up of 12 amino acids. This chain's CDR3 is CATTGSNEKLFF. CDR3 in DNA: TGTGCCACCACAGGGTCTAATGAAAAACTGTTTTTT.

V is TRBV28 and J is TRBJ2-7; maybe TRBD1 (6 bases). Germline loops: CDR1 MDHEN, CDR2 SYDVKM. Trimming pared 2 bases from V and 3 bases from J, leaving 17 bases between. This CDR3 spans 16 amino acids. The CDR3, as DNA: TGTGCCAGCAGTTTACCCTACCAGGGGTCCCTCTACGAGCAGTACTTC. Translating gives CASSLPYQGSLYEQYF.

The chain uses TRBV6-1 and TRBJ2-3, with a tentative D call TRBD1 (5 bases). The CDR3 runs to 16 residues. The germline gives CDR1 MNHNS, CDR2 SASEGT. V dropped 1 base and J dropped 2 bases, with 13 bases sitting between them. CDR3 in amino acids: CASSEVAGRYTDTQYF. In nucleotides, the CDR3 is TGTGCCAGCAGTGAAGTTGCAGGGCGTTACACAGATACGCAGTATTTT.

The chain carries TRBV6-6 and TRBJ1-2; D might be TRBD1 (6 bases). Germline V lookup: CDR1 MNHNY, CDR2 SVGAGI (reference sequence). This CDR3 is 14 amino acids long. Trimming shortened V by 1 base and J by 5 bases, and 11 bases separated the two germline ends. CDR3 coding DNA: TGTGCCAGCAGTTACTTAGGGACATCGTATGGCTACACCTTC. Its translation: CASSYLGTSYGYTF.

As to this clone: This CDR3 is also generated by other DNA sequences in the sample. V usage is TRBV29-1 and J usage is TRBJ1-1; possibly TRBD1 for D (6 bases). CDR3 length equals 13 residues. V lost 6 bases and J lost 0, with 11 bases in between. Germline assignment: CDR1 SQVTM and CDR2 ANQGSEA. Here the CDR3 reads CSVGQRLNTEAFF. The DNA for the CDR3 is TGCAGCGTCGGACAGAGGTTGAACACTGAAGCTTTCTTT.